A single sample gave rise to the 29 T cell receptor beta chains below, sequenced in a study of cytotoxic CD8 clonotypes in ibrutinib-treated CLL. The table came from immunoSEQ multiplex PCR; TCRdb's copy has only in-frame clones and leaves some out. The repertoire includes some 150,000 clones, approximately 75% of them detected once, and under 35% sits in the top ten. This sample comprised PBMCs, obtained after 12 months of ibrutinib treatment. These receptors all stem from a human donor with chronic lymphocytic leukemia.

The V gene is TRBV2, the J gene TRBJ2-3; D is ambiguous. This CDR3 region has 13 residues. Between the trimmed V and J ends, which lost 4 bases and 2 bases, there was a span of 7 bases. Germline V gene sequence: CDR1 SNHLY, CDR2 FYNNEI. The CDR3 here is CASSVEPTDTQYF. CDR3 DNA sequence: TGTGCCAGCAGTGTTGAGCCCACAGATACGCAGTATTTT.

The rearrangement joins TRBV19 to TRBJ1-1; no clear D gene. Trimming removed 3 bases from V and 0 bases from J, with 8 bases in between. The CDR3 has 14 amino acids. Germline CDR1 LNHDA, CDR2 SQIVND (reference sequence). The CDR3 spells CASSIARVNTEAFF. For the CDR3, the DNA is TGTGCCAGTAGTATTGCGAGAGTGAACACTGAAGCTTTCTTT.

The CDR3 nucleotides are TGCGCCAGCAGCTTGTCAGGGGAGAACACTGAAGCTTTCTTT. Translation: CASSLSGENTEAFF. V usage is TRBV5-1 and J usage is TRBJ1-1, with D possibly TRBD1 on 6 matching bases. This CDR3 contains 14 residues. The V end lost 1 base, the J end lost 1 base, and 8 bases lay between the germline ends. Germline CDR1 reads SGHRS; CDR2 reads YFSETQ.

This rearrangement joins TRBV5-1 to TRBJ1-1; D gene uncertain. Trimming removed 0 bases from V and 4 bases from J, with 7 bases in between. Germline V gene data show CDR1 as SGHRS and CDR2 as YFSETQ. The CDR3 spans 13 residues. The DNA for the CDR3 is TGCGCCAGCAGCTTGGGAGGATTCACTGAAGCTTTCTTT. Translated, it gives CASSLGGFTEAFF.

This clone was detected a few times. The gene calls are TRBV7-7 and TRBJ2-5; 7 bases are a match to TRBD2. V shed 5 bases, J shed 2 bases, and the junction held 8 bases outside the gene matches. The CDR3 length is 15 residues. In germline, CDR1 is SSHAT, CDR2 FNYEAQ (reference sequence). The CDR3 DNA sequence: TGTGCCAGCAGCCCGGGAGGAGGAGGTCAAGAGACCCAGTACTTC. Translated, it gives CASSPGGGGQETQYF.

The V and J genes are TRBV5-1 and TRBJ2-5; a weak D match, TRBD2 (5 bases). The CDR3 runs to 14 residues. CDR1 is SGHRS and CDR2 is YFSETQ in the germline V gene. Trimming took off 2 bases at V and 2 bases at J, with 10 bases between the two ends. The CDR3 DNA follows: TGCGCCAGCAGCTTCAGCGGATTACAAGAGACCCAGTACTTC. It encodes CASSFSGLQETQYF.

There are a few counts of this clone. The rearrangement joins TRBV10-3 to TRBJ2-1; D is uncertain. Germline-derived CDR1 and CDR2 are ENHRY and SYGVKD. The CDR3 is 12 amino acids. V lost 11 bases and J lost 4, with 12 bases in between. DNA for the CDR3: TGTGCCCCAATTTGGGGTTACAATGAGCAGTTCTTC. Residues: CAPIWGYNEQFF.

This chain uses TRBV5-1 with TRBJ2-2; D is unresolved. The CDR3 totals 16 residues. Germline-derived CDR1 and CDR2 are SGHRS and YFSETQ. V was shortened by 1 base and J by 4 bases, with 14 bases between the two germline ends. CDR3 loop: CASSLFLAPGTGELFF. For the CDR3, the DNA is TGCGCCAGCAGCTTGTTTCTGGCCCCGGGCACCGGGGAGCTGTTTTTT.

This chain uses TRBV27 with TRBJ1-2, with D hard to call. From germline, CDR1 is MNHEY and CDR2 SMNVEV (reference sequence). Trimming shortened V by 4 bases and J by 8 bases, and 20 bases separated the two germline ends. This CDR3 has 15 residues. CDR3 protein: CASSSPLAGSEGYTF. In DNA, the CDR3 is TGTGCCAGCAGTTCCCCCCTGGCGGGGTCAGAAGGCTACACCTTC.

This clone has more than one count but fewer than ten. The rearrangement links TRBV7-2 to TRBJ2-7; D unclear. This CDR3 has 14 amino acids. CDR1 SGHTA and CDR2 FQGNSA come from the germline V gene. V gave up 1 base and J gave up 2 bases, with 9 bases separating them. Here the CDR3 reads CASSLVPATYEQYF. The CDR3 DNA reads TGTGCCAGCAGCTTAGTACCCGCCACCTACGAGCAGTACTTC. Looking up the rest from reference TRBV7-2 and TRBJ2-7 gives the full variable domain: GAGVSQSPSNKVTEKGKDVELRCDPISGHTALYWYRQSLGQGLEFLIYFQGNSAPDKSGLPSDRFSAERTGGSVSTLTIQRTQQEDSAVYLCASSLVPATYEQYFGPGTRLTVT.

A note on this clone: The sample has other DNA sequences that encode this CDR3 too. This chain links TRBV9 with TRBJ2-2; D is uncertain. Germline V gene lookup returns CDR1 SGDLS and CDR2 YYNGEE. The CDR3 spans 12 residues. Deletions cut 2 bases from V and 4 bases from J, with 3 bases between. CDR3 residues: CASSVRTGELFF. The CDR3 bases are TGTGCCAGCAGCGTGCGCACCGGGGAGCTGTTTTTT.

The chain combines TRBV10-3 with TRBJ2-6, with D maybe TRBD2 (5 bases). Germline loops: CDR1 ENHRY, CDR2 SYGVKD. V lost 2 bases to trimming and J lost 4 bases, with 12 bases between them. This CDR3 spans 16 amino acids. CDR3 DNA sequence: TGTGCCATCAGTGAGCCCCGGGAACCGGGGGCCAACGTCCTGACTTTC. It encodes CAISEPREPGANVLTF.

Here the CDR3 DNA reads TGTGCCACCAGCAGACCGGTACTAGCGGGGGGGCCGGTCGGGGAGCTGTTTTTT. Protein: CATSRPVLAGGPVGELFF. The chain is built from TRBV15 and TRBJ2-2, with TRBD2 matching 13 bases. J was trimmed by 7 bases and V by 2 bases; bases with no gene match: 10. CDR1 and CDR2 (germline): LNHNV, YYDKDF (reference sequence). The CDR3 contains 18 residues. Full variable domain (missing parts from reference TRBV15 and TRBJ2-2): DAMVIQNPRYQVTQFGKPVTLSCSQTLNHNVMYWYQQKSSQAPKLLFHYYDKDFNNEADTPDNFQSRRPNTSFCFLDIRSPGLGDTAMYLCATSRPVLAGGPVGELFFGEGSRLTVL.

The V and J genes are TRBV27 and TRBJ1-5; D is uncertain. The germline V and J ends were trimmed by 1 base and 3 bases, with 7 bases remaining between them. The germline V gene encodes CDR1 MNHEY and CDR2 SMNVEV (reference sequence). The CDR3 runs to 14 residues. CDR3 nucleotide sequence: TGTGCCAGCAGTTTATTTAGGGACAATCAGCCCCAGCATTTT. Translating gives CASSLFRDNQPQHF.

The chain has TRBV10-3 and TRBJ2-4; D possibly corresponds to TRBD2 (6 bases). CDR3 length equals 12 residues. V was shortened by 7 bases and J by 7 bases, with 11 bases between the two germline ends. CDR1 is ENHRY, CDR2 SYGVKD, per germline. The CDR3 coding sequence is TGTGCCATCAAAAATCGGGAGAACATTCAGTACTTC. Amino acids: CAIKNRENIQYF.

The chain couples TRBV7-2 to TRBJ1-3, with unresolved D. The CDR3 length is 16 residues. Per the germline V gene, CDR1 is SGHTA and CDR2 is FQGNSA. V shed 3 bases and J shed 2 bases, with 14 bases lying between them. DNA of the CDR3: TGTGCCAGCAGCTTGTTATCCCCGGGAACTGGAAACACCATATATTTT. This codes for CASSLLSPGTGNTIYF.

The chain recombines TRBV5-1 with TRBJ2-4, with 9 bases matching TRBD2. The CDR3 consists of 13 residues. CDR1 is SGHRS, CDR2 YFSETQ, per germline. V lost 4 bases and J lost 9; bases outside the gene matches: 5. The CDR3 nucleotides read TGCGCCAGCAGCCCTTGGCGGGGGGGCATTCAGTACTTC. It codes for CASSPWRGGIQYF. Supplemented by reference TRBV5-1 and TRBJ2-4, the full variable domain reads KAGVTQTPRYLIKTRGQQVTLSCSPISGHRSVSWYQQTPGQGLQFLFEYFSETQRNKGNFPGRFSGRQFSNSRSEMNVSTLELGDSALYLCASSPWRGGIQYFGAGTRLSVL.

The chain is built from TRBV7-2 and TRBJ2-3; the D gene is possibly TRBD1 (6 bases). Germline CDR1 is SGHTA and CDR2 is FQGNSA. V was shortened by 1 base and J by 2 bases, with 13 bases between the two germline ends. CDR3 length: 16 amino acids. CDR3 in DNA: TGTGCCAGCAGCTTAGTGGGGACACTAGTCACAGATACGCAGTATTTT. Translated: CASSLVGTLVTDTQYF.

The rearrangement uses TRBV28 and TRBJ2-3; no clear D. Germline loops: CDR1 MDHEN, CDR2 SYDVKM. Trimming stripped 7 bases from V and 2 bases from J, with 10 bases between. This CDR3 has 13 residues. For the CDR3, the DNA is TGTGCCAGCAATCCGACAACCACAGATACGCAGTATTTT. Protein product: CASNPTTTDTQYF. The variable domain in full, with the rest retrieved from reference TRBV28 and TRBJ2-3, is DVKVTQSSRYLVKRTGEKVFLECVQDMDHENMFWYRQDPGLGLRLIYFSYDVKMKEKGDIPEGYSVSREKKERFSLILESASTNQTSMYLCASNPTTTDTQYFGPGTRLTVL.

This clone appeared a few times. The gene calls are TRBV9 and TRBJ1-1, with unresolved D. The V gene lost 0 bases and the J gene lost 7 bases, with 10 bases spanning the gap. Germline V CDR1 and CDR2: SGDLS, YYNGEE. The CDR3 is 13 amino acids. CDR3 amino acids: CASSVVWRSEAFF. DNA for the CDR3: TGTGCCAGCAGCGTAGTCTGGCGGAGTGAAGCTTTCTTT.

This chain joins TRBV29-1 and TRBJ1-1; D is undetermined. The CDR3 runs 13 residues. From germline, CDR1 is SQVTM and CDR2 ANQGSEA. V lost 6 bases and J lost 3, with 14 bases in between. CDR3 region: CSVIPLRDTEAFF. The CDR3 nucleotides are TGCAGCGTCATACCCCTAAGGGACACTGAAGCTTTCTTT.

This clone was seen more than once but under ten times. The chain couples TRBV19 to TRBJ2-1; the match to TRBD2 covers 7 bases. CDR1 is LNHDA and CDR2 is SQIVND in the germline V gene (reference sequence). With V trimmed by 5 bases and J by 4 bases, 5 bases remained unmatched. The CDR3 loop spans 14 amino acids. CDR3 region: CASSAGLLYNEQFF. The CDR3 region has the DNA TGTGCCAGTAGTGCGGGACTACTATACAATGAGCAGTTCTTC. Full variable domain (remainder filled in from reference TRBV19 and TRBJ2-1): DGGITQSPKYLFRKEGQNVTLSCEQNLNHDAMYWYRQDPGQGLRLIYYSQIVNDFQKGDIAEGYSVSREKKESFPLTVTSAQKNPTAFYLCASSAGLLYNEQFFGPGTRLTVL.

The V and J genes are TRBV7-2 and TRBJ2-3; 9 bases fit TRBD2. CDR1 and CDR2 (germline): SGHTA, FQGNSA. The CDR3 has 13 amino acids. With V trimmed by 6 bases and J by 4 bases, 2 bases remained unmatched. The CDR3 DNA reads TGTGCCAGCAGTATAGCGGGAGCAGATACGCAGTATTTT. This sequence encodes CASSIAGADTQYF.

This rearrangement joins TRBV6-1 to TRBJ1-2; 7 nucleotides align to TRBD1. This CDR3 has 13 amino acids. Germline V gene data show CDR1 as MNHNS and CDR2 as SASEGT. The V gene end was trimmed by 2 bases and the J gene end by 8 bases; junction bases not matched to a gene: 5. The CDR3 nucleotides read TGTGCCAGCAGTGAAAGAACAGGGGACGGCTACACCTTC. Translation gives CASSERTGDGYTF.

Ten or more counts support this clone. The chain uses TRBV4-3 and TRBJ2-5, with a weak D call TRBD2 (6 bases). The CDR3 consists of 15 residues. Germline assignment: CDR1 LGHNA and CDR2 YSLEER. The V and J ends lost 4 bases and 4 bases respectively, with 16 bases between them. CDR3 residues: CASSLSVGGGETQYF. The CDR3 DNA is TGCGCCAGCAGCCTATCCGTGGGAGGAGGAGAGACCCAGTACTTC.

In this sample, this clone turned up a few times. Here the CDR3 reads CASSTVGTEAFF. DNA for the CDR3: TGTGCCAGCTCAACAGTTGGCACTGAAGCTTTCTTT. This rearrangement joins TRBV18 to TRBJ1-1, with D unresolved. Germline V gives CDR1 KGHSH, CDR2 LQKENI. V gave up 5 bases and J gave up 4 bases, with 8 bases separating them. The CDR3 spans 12 residues.

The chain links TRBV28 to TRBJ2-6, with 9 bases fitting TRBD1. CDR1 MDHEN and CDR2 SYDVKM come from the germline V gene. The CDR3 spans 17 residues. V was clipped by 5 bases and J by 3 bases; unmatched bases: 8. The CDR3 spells CASSKAGTGFGANVLTF. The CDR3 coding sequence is TGTGCCAGCAGTAAAGCCGGGACAGGGTTTGGGGCCAACGTCCTGACTTTC.

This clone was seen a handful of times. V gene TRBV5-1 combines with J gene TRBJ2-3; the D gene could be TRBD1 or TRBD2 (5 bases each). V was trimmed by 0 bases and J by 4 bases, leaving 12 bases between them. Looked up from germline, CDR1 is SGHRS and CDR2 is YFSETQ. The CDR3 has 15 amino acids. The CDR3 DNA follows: TGCGCCAGCAGCTTGGAAATGGTGGGGGCAGATACGCAGTATTTT. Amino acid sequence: CASSLEMVGADTQYF.

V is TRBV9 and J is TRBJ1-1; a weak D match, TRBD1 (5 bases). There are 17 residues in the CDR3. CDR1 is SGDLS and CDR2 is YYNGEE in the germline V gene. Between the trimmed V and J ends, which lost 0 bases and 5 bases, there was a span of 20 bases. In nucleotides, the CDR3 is TGTGCCAGCAGCGTAGAGGACATTGTCCCTGGGGGGACTGAAGCTTTCTTT. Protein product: CASSVEDIVPGGTEAFF.